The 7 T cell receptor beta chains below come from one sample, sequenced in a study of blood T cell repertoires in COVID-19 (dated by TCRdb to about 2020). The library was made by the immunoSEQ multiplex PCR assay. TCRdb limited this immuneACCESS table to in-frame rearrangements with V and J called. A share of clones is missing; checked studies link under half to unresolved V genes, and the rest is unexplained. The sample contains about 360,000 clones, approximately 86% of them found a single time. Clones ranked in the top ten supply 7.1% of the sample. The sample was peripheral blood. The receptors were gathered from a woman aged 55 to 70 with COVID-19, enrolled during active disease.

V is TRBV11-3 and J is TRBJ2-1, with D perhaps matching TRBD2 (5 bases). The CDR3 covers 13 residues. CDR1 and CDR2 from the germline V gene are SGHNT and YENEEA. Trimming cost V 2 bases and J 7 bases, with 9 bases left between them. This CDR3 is CASSLPGINEQFF. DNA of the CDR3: TGTGCCAGCAGCTTACCGGGAATTAATGAGCAGTTCTTC.

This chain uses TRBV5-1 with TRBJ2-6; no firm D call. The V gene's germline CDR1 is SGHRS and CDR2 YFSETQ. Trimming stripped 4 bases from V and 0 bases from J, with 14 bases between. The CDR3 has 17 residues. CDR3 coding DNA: TGCGCCAGCAGCGTACTCCAGGCTCCCTCTGGGGCCAACGTCCTGACTTTC. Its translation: CASSVLQAPSGANVLTF.

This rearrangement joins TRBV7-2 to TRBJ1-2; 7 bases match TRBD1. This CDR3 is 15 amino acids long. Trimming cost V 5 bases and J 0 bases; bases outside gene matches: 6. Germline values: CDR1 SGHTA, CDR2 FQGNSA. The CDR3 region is CASSPNTGANYGYTF. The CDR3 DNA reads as TGTGCCAGCAGCCCAAATACAGGGGCTAACTATGGCTACACCTTC.

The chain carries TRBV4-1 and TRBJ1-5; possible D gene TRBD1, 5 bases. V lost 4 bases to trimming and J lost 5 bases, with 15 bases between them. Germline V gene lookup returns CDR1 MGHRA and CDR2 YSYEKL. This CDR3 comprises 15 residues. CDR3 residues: CASSRLDGGDQPQHF. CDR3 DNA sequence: TGCGCCAGCAGCCGCTTGGACGGAGGGGATCAGCCCCAGCATTTT.

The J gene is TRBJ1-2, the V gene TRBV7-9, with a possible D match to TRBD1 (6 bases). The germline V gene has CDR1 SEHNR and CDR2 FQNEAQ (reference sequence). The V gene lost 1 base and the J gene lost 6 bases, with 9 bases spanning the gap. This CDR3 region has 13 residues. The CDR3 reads CASSLVAGDGYTF. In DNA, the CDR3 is TGTGCCAGCAGCTTAGTGGCAGGGGATGGCTACACCTTC.

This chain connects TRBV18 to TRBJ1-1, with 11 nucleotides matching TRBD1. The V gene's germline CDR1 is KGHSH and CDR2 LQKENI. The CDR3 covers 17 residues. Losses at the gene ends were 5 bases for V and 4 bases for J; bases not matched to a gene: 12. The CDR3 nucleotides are TGTGCCAGCTCAGTGGACAGGGGGCGAGGAGGGAGCACTGAAGCTTTCTTT. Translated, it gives CASSVDRGRGGSTEAFF.

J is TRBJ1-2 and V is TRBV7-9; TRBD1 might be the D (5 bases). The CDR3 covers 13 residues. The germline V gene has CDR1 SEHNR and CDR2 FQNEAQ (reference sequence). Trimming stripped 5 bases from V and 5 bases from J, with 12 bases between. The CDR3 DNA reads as TGTGCCAGCAGCAAGGAGGAGGGGTATGGCTACACCTTC. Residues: CASSKEEGYGYTF.